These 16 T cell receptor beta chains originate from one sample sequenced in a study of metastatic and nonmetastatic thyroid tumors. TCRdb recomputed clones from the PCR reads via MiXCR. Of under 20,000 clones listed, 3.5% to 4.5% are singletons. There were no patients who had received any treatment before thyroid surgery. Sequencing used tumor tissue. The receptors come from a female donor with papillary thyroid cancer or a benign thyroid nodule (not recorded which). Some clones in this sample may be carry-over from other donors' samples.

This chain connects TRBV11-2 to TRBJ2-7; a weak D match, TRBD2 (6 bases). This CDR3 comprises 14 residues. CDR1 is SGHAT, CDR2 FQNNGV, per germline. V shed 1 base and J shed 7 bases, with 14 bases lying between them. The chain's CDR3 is CASSLVASEGEQYF. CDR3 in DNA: TGTGCCAGCAGCTTAGTCGCGTCGGAGGGGGAGCAGTACTTC.

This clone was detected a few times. Here the CDR3 reads CASNPGQGREKLFF. In nucleotides, the CDR3 is TGTGCCAGCAATCCGGGACAGGGGCGAGAAAAACTGTTTTTT. This rearrangement joins TRBV12-3 or TRBV12-4 to TRBJ1-4; 10 bases line up with TRBD1. This CDR3 spans 14 amino acids. V lost 7 bases and J lost 8; bases outside the gene matches: 7.

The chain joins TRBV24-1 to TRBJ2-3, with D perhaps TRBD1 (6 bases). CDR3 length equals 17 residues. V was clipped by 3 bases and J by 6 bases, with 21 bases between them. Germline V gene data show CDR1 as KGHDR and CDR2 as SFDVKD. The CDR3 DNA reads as TGTGCCACCAGTGATCGCTCCGCAGGGGTAGGGATGGATACGCAGTATTTT. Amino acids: CATSDRSAGVGMDTQYF.

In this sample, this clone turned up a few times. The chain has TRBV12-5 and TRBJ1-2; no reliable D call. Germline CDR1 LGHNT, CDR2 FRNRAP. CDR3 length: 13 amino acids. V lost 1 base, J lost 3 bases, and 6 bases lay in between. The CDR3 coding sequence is TGTGCTAGTGGTTTGGGCTGGGACTATGGCTACACCTTC. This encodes CASGLGWDYGYTF.

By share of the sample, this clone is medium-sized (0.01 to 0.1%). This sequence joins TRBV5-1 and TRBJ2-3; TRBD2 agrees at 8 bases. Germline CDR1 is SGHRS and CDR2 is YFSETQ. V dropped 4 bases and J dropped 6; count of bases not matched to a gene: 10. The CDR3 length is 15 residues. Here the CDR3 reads CASSLGTAGGDTQYF. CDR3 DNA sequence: TGCGCCAGCAGCCTCGGGACGGCGGGGGGCGATACGCAGTATTTT.

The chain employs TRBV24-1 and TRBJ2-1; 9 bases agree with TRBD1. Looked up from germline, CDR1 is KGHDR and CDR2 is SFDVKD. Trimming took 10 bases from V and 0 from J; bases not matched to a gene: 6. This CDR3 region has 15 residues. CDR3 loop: CATDRGSSSYNEQFF. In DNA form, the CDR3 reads TGTGCCACAGACAGGGGGTCGAGCTCCTACAATGAGCAGTTCTTC.

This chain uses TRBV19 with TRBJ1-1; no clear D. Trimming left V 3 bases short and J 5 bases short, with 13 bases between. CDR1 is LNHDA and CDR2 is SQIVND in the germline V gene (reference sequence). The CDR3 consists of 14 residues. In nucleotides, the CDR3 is TGTGCCAGTAGTATTAGGAACCCCGGGACTGAAGCTTTCTTT. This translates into CASSIRNPGTEAFF.

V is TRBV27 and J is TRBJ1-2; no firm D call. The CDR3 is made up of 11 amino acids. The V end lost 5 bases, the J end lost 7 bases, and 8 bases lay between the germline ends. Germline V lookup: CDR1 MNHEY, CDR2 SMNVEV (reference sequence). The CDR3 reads CASSGVGGYTF. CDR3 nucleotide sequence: TGTGCCAGCAGTGGCGTAGGTGGCTACACCTTC.

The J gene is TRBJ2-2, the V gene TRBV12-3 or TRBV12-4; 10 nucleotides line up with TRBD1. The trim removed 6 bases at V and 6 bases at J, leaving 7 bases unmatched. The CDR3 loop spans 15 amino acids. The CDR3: CASRSGTGVPGELFF. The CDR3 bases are TGTGCCAGCAGGTCAGGGACAGGGGTTCCCGGGGAGCTGTTTTTT.

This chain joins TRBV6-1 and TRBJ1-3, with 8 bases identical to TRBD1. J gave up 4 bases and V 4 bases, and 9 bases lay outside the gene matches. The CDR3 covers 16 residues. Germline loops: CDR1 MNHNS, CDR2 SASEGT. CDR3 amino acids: CASSVRQGTEGNTIYF. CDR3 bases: TGTGCCAGCAGTGTTCGACAGGGGACGGAGGGAAACACCATATATTTT.

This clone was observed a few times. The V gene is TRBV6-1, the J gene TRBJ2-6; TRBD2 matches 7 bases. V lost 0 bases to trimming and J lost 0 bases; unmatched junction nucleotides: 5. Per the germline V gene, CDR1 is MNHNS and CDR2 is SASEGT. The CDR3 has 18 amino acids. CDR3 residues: CASSEAWGGVSGANVLTF. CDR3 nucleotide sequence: TGTGCCAGCAGTGAAGCGTGGGGGGGGGTCTCTGGGGCCAACGTCCTGACTTTC.

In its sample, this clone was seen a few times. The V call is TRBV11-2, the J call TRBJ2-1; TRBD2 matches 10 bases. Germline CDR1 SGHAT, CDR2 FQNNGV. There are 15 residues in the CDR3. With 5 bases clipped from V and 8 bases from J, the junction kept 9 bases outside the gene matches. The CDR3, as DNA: TGTGCCAGCAGCCACGGGACTAGCGAGGTCTATGAGCAGTTCTTC. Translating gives CASSHGTSEVYEQFF.

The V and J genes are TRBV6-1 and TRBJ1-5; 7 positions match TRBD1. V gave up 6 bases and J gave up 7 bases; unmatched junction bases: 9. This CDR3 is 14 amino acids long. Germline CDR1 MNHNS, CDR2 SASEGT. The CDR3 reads CASRPTGVGQPQHF. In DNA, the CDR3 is TGTGCCAGCAGACCTACAGGGGTAGGACAGCCCCAGCATTTT.

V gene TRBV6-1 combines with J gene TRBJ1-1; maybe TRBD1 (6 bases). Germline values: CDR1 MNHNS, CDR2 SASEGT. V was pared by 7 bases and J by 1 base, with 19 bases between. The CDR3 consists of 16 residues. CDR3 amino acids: CASNYRTVSSNTEAFF. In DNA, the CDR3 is TGTGCCAGCAACTATAGGACAGTCTCTTCGAACACTGAAGCTTTCTTT.

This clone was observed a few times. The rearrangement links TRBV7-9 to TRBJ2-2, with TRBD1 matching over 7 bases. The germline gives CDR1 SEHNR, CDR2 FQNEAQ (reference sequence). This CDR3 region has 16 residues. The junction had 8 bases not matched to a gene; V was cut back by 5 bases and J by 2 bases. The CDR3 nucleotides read TGTGCCAGCAGCCTTCGGGGACAGCCTAACACCGGGGAGCTGTTTTTT. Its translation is CASSLRGQPNTGELFF.

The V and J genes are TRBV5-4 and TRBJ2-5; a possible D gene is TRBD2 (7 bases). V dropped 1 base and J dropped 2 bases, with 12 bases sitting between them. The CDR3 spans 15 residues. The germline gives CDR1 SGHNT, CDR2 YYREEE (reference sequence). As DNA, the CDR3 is TGTGCCAGCAGCTTGAGGGGGGGGCGGCAAGAGACCCAGTACTTC. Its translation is CASSLRGGRQETQYF.